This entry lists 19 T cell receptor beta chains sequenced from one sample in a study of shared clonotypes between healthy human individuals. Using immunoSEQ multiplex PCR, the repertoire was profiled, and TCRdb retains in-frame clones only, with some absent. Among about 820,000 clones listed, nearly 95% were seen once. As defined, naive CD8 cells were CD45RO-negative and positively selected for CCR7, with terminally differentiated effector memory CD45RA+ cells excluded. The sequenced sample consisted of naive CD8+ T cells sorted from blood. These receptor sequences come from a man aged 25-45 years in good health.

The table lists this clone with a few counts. This CDR3 is CASSLRSTHGLQEQYF. The CDR3 DNA reads TGCGCCAGCAGCCTACGGAGTACCCACGGACTTCAAGAGCAGTACTTC. V is TRBV4-1 and J is TRBJ2-7, with D possibly TRBD2 on 5 matching bases. The CDR3 runs to 16 residues. CDR1 is MGHRA, CDR2 YSYEKL, per germline. V was clipped by 4 bases and J by 7 bases, with 23 bases between them.

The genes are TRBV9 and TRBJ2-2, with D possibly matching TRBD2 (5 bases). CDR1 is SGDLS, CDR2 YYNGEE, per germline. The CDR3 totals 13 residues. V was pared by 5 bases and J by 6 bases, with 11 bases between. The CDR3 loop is CASSPRDPGELFF. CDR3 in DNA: TGTGCCAGCAGTCCTCGGGATCCCGGGGAGCTGTTTTTT. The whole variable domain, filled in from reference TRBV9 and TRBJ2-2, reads DSGVTQTPKHLITATGQRVTLRCSPRSGDLSVYWYQQSLDQGLQFLIQYYNGEERAKGNILERFSAQQFPDLHSELNLSSLELGDSALYFCASSPRDPGELFFGEGSRLTVL.

The CDR3 nucleotides are TGTGCCAGCAGTTCCCTCCCCTGGGGCGCATCGGCGGAGAGATGGGAGCAGTACTTC. Encoded protein: CASSSLPWGASAERWEQYF. The chain carries TRBV28 and TRBJ2-7; tentatively, D is TRBD1 (5 bases). The length of the CDR3 is 19 residues. V lost 4 bases, J lost 7 bases, and 32 bases lay in between. Per the germline V gene, CDR1 is MDHEN and CDR2 is SYDVKM.

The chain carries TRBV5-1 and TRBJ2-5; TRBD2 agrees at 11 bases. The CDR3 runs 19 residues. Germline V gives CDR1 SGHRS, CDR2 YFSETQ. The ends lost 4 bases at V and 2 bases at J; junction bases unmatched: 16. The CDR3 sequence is CASSNEAGLAVGPQETQYF. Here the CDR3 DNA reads TGCGCCAGCAGCAATGAAGCGGGACTAGCGGTGGGGCCACAAGAGACCCAGTACTTC.

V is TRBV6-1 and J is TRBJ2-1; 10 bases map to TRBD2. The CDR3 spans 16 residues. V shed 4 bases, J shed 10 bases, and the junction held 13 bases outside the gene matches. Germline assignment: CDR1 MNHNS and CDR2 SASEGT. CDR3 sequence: CASSGLWASGSEEQFF. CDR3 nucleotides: TGTGCCAGCAGTGGTTTGTGGGCTAGCGGGAGTGAGGAGCAGTTCTTC.

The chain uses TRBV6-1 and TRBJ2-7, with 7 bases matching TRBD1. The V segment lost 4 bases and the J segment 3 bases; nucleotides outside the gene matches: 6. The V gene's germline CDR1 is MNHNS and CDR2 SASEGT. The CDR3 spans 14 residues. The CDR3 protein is CASSVTGLSYEQYF. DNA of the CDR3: TGTGCCAGCAGTGTGACAGGGTTGAGCTACGAGCAGTACTTC.

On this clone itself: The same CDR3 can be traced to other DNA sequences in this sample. This CDR3 is CASSTSGSSYNEQFF. In DNA form, the CDR3 reads TGTGCCAGTAGTACCTCCGGGAGCTCCTACAATGAGCAGTTCTTC. The V and J genes are TRBV19 and TRBJ2-1, with D tentatively TRBD2 (6 bases). Trimming cost V 4 bases and J 0 bases, with 10 bases left between them. The CDR3 runs to 15 residues. Looked up from germline, CDR1 is LNHDA and CDR2 is SQIVND (reference sequence). Variable domain in full (rest from reference TRBV19 and TRBJ2-1): DGGITQSPKYLFRKEGQNVTLSCEQNLNHDAMYWYRQDPGQGLRLIYYSQIVNDFQKGDIAEGYSVSREKKESFPLTVTSAQKNPTAFYLCASSTSGSSYNEQFFGPGTRLTVL.

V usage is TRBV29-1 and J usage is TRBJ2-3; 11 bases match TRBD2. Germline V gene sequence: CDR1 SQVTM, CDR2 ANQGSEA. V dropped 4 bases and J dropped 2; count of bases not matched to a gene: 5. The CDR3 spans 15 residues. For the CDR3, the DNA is TGCAGCGTTGTGGGACTAGCGGATAACACAGATACGCAGTATTTT. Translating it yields CSVVGLADNTDTQYF.

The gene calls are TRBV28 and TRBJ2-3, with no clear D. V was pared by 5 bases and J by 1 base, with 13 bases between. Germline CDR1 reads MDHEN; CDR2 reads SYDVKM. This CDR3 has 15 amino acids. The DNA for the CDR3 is TGTGCCAGCAGTCCCTTGGGCGGAGGCACAGATACGCAGTATTTT. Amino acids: CASSPLGGGTDTQYF.

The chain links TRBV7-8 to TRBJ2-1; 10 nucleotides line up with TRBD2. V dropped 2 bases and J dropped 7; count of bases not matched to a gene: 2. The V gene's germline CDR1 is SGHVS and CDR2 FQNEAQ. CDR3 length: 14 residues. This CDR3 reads CASSLQAGGNEQFF. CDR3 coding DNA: TGTGCCAGCAGCTTACAAGCGGGAGGGAATGAGCAGTTCTTC.

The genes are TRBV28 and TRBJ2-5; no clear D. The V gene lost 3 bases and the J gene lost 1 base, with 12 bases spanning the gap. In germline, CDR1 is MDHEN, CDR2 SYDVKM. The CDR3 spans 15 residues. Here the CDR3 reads CASSFIRESQETQYF. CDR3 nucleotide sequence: TGTGCCAGCAGTTTCATCAGAGAGAGCCAAGAGACCCAGTACTTC.

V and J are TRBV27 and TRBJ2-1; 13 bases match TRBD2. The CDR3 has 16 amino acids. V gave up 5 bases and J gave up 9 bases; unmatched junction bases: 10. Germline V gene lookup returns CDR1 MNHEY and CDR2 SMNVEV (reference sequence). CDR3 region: CASSELAGGFSGEQFF. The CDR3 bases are TGTGCCAGCAGTGAACTAGCGGGAGGGTTCTCCGGTGAGCAGTTCTTC.

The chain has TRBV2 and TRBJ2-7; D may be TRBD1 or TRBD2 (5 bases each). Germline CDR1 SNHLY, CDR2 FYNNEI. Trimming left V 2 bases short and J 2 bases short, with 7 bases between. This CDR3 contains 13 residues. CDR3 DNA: TGTGCCAGCAGTGAAAGGGGACCCTACGAGCAGTACTTC. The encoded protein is CASSERGPYEQYF.

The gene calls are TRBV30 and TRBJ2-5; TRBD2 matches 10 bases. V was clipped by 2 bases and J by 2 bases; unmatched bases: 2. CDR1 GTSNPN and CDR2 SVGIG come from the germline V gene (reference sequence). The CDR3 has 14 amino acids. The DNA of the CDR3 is TGTGCCTGGAGTCTAGCGGGAGCACAAGAGACCCAGTACTTC. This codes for CAWSLAGAQETQYF.

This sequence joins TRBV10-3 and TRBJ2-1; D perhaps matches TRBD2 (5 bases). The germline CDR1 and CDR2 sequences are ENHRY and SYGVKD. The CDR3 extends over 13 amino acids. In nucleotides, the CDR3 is TGTGTCATGGCAGCGGTGGGGAACAATGAGCAGTTCTTC. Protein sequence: CVMAAVGNNEQFF.

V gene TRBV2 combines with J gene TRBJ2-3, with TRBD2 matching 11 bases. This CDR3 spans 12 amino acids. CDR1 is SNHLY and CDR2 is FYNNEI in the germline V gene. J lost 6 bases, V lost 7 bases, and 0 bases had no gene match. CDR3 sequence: CASTSGRDTQYF. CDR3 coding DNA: TGTGCCAGCACTAGCGGGAGGGATACGCAGTATTTT.

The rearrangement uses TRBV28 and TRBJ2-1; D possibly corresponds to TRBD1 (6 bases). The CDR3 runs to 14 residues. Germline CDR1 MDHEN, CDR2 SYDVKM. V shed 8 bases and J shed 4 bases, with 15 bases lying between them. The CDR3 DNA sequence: TGTGCCAGCTGGGGGCTCTCCCCTTACAATGAGCAGTTCTTC. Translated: CASWGLSPYNEQFF. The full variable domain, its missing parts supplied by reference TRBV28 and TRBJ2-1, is DVKVTQSSRYLVKRTGEKVFLECVQDMDHENMFWYRQDPGLGLRLIYFSYDVKMKEKGDIPEGYSVSREKKERFSLILESASTNQTSMYLCASWGLSPYNEQFFGPGTRLTVL.

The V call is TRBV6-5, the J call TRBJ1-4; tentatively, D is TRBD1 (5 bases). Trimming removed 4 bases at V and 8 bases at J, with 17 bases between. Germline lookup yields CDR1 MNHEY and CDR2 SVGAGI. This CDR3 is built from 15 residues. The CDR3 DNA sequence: TGTGCCAGCAGTTCAAGGACGCCCAGGGAAGAAAAACTGTTTTTT. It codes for CASSSRTPREEKLFF.

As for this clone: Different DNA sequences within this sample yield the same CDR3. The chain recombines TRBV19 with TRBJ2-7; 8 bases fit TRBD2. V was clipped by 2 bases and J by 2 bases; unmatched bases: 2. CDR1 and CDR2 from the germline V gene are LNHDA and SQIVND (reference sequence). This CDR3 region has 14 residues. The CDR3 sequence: CASSILAGAYEQYF. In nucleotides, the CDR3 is TGTGCCAGTAGTATACTAGCGGGTGCCTACGAGCAGTACTTC. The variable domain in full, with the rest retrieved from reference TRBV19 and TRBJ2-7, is DGGITQSPKYLFRKEGQNVTLSCEQNLNHDAMYWYRQDPGQGLRLIYYSQIVNDFQKGDIAEGYSVSREKKESFPLTVTSAQKNPTAFYLCASSILAGAYEQYFGPGTRLTVT.